This entry is about one TCR beta chain. The data are from a study of blood T cell repertoires in COVID-19. Overall study: Material from acute and convalescent COVID-19 was sourced from the United States, Italy and Spain. Nucleic acid was either cDNA or gDNA, and it came from T cells, B-cell-depleted T cells, or PBMCs.

The germline gives CDR1 LGHNA, CDR2 YSLEER. V lost 0 bases to trimming and J lost 4 bases, with 16 bases between them. This CDR3 is built from 17 residues. In the original workflow: The assay estimated nucleated cells by amplifying reference gene primers. Sequencing was performed with immunoSEQ multiplex PCR; in TCRdb, only in-frame clones are kept and a portion is missing. That table supplies the V and J calls and clone size; D and trimming were determined from the DNA. The sample has over 200,000 clones, roughly 90% seen once; the top ten hold approximately 2.6%. This sequence was found in a woman aged 60 to 75 with acute or convalescent COVID-19. The chain joins TRBV4-3 to TRBJ1-3, with D possibly matching TRBD1 (5 bases). What was sequenced was peripheral blood. The DNA of the CDR3 is TGCGCCAGCAGCCAAGATCGCATACAGGCTCTGGGAAACACCATATATTTT. It encodes CASSQDRIQALGNTIYF.